What follows is one TCR beta chain and its context. What it binds is unknown. The source of the sample is a study of CD8 T cells in Susac syndrome. Overall study findings and caveats: Only a relatively small number of individuals were included in the TCR sequencing and HLA analysis.

The CDR3 runs to 14 residues. The junction had 3 bases not matched to a gene; V was cut back by 3 bases and J by 4 bases. Germline V gives CDR1 SGDLS, CDR2 YYNGEE. CD8+ and CD4+ T cells from blood underwent TCR beta sequencing. Isolation of CD8+ and CD4+ T cells was performed negatively, whereas enrichment of TEMRA cells was done by FACS. An amount of RNA that ranged from about 0.45 to 1 ug was reverse transcribed with random hexamers. Amplification of TCR beta CDR3 spanned 54 Vbeta and 13 Jbeta via immunoSEQ multiplex PCR. Using its own MiXCR run on the immunoSEQ multiplex PCR reads, TCRdb lists one record per CDR3 protein. The sample holds some 260,000 distinct CDR3 sequences, about 85% seen once.

Sequencing was performed on CD8+ T cells from PBMCs. V usage is TRBV9 and J usage is TRBJ2-1; 8 nucleotides agree with TRBD2. This clonotype was sampled from a human donor with multiple sclerosis. As DNA, the CDR3 is TGTGCCAGCAGCGGTAGCGGGGTTTACAATGAGCAGTTCTTC. It codes for CASSGSGVYNEQFF.